This TCR beta chain was recovered during a study of CD8+ T cells in alopecia areata. Study-wide findings and caveats: It was lesional scalp, especially alopecia totalis/universalis, that showed higher clonality than normal scalp. Within the top 100, expanded CD8+ clones significantly decreased with tofacitinib, as did scalp clonality.

Concerning this clone itself: Antigen unknown. This specimen includes other DNA sequences encoding the same CDR3.

Trimming shortened V by 5 bases and J by 3 bases, and 2 bases separated the two germline ends. The CDR3 covers 11 residues. Germline values: CDR1 SNHLY, CDR2 FYNNEI. In each case, RNA was isolated and then reverse transcribed into cDNA as the sequencing template. Only in-frame clones appear in the TCRdb table, and some are missing; sequencing was by immunoSEQ multiplex PCR. The data hold over 150,000 clones, with roughly three fifths observed a single time. Noted treatment: oral pan-JAK inhibitor, 5-10 mg twice daily. Investigators sorted PBMCs to obtain both CD4+ and CD8+ T cells. The V call is TRBV2, the J call TRBJ2-1; D remains ambiguous. The sequence came from a human donor with alopecia areata. This sample comprised CD4+ T cells sorted from blood, obtained at week 4, from a patient treated with tofacitinib. The CDR3 reads CASSLYNEQFF. Written as DNA, the CDR3 is TGTGCCAGCAGTCTCTACAATGAGCAGTTCTTC.